This T cell receptor (beta chain) was recovered during a study of vaccination and CD4 T cells after COVID-19. Comments on this clonotype: Its matching antigen is unknown.

At the Johns Hopkins FTIC core, DNA taken from cultured CD4+ T cells was sequenced by way of the Oncomine TCR Beta short-read assay. Genomic DNA was drawn out of CD4+ T cells grown in culture. TCRdb re-called the PCR reads through MiXCR, storing one row per CDR3 protein. The table shows around 8,200 distinct CDR3 sequences, with 50% occurring only once. Stated treatment: roughly 11-day PBMC culture with coronavirus spike peptide pools or control peptides (ViraFEST assay). An unexposed donor provided the CD4+ T cells, which were collected before the COVID-19 pandemic (2011-2018). Scientists separated out CD4+ T cells through negative selection following 10 days in culture. The CDR3 totals 12 residues. CDR1 is SGHTA and CDR2 is FQGNSA in the germline V gene. Trimming removed 4 bases from V and 0 bases from J, with 2 bases in between.

The specimen was CD4+ T cells from blood, cultured in vitro. This chain joins TRBV7-2 and TRBJ2-3, with unresolved D. The sequence derives from a human donor in good health. CDR3 in amino acids: CASSSSTDTQYF. The CDR3 coding sequence is TGTGCCAGCAGCTCTAGCACAGATACGCAGTATTTT. Based on the CDR3 plus reference TRBV7-2 and TRBJ2-3, the full variable domain is GAGVSQSPSNKVTEKGKDVELRCDPISGHTALYWYRQSLGQGLEFLIYFQGNSAPDKSGLPSDRFSAERTGGSVSTLTIQRTQQEDSAVYLCASSSSTDTQYFGPGTRLTVL.